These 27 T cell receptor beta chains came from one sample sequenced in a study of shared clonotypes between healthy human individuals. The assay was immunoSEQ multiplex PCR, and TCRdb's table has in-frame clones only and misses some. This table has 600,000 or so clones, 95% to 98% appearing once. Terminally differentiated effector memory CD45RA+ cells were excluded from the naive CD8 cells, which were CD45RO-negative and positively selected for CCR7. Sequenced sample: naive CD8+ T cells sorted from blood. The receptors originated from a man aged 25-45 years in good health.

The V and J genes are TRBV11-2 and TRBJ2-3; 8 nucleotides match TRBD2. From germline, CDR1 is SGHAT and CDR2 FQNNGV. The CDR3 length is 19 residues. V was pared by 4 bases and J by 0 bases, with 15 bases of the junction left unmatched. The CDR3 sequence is CASSSPGGSGRLSTDTQYF. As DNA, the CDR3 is TGTGCCAGCAGCTCCCCGGGGGGGAGCGGGAGACTAAGCACAGATACGCAGTATTTT.

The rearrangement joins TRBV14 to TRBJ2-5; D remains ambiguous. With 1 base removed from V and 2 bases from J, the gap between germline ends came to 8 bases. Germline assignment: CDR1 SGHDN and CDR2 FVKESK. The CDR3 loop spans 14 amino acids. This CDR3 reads CASSQAQVQETQYF. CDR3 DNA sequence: TGTGCCAGCAGCCAAGCGCAGGTACAAGAGACCCAGTACTTC.

CDR3 protein: CASSVTGGGQPQHF. The CDR3 DNA is TGTGCCAGCAGTGTGACAGGGGGCGGTCAGCCCCAGCATTTT. The chain combines TRBV6-1 with TRBJ1-5; 10 bases are shared with TRBD1. CDR3 length: 14 residues. Germline trimming cut 4 bases from V and 6 bases from J; bases unmatched to any gene: 3. Germline V gives CDR1 MNHNS, CDR2 SASEGT.

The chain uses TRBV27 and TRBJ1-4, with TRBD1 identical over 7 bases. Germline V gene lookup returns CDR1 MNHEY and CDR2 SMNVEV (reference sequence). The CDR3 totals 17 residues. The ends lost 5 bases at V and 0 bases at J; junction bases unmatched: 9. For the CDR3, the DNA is TGTGCCAGCAGTCCACGGACAGGAGTGTCAACTAATGAAAAACTGTTTTTT. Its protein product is CASSPRTGVSTNEKLFF.

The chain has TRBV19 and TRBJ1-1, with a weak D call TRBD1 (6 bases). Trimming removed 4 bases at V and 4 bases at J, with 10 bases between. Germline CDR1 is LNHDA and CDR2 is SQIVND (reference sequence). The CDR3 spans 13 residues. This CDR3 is CASSTGEGTEAFF. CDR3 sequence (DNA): TGTGCCAGTAGTACAGGGGAAGGCACTGAAGCTTTCTTT. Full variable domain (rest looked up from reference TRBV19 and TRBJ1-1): DGGITQSPKYLFRKEGQNVTLSCEQNLNHDAMYWYRQDPGQGLRLIYYSQIVNDFQKGDIAEGYSVSREKKESFPLTVTSAQKNPTAFYLCASSTGEGTEAFFGQGTRLTVV.

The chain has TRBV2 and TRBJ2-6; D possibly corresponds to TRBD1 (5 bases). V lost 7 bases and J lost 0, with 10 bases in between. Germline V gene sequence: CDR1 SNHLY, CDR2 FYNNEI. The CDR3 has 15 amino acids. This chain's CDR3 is CASISGNSGANVLTF. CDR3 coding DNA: TGTGCCAGCATATCAGGGAACTCTGGGGCCAACGTCCTGACTTTC.

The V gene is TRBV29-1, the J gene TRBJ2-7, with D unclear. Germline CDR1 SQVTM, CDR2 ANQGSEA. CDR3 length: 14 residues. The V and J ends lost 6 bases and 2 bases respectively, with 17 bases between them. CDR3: CSVYPEQEPYEQYF. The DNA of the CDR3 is TGCAGCGTCTATCCGGAGCAAGAACCCTACGAGCAGTACTTC.

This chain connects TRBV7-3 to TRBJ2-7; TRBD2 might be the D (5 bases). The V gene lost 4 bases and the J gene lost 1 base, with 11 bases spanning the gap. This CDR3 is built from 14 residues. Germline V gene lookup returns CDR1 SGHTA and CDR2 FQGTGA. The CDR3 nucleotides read TGTGCCAGCAGCTCCCGGGAAATATCCTACGAGCAGTACTTC. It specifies CASSSREISYEQYF.

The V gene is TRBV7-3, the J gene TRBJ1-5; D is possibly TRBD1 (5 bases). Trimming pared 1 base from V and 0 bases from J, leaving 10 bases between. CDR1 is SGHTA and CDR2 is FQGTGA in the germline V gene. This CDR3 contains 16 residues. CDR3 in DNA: TGTGCCAGCAGCTTAAAAGGACATTATAGCAATCAGCCCCAGCATTTT. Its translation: CASSLKGHYSNQPQHF.

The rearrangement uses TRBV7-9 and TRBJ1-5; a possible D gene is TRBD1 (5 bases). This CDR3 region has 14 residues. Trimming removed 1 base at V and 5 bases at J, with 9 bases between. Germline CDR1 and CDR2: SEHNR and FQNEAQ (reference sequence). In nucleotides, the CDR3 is TGTGCCAGCAGCTTAGTGGGGGGGGATCAGCCCCAGCATTTT. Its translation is CASSLVGGDQPQHF.

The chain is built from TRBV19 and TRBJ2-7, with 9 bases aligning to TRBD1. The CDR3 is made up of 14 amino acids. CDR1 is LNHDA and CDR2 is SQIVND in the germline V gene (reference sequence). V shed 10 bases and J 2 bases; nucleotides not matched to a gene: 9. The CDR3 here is CATHEGQGAYEQYF. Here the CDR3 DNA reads TGTGCCACCCACGAGGGACAGGGTGCCTACGAGCAGTACTTC.

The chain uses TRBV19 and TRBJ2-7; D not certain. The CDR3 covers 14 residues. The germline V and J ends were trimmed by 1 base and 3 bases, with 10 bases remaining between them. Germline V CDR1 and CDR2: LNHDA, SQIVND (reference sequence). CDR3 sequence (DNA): TGTGCCAGTAGTATAGCAGGAATGGACTACGAGCAGTACTTC. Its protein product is CASSIAGMDYEQYF.

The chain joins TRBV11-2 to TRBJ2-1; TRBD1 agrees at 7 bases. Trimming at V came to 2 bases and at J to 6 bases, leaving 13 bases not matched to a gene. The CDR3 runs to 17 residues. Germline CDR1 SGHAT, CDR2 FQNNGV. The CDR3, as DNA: TGTGCCAGCAGCTTATATGGGAAAGACAGGGATGGCAATGAGCAGTTCTTC. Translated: CASSLYGKDRDGNEQFF.

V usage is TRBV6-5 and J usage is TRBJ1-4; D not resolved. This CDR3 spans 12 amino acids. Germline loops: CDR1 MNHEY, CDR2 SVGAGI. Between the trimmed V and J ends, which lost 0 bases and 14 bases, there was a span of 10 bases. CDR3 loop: CASSYSSGWLFF. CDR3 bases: TGTGCCAGCAGTTACTCTTCTGGATGGCTGTTTTTT.

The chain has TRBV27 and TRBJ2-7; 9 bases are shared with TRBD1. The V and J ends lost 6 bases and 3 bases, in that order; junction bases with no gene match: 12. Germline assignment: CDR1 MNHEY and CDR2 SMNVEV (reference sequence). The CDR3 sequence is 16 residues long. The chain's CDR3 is CASSHFRTGEGYEQYF. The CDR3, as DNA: TGTGCCAGCAGCCATTTTAGGACAGGGGAGGGCTACGAGCAGTACTTC.

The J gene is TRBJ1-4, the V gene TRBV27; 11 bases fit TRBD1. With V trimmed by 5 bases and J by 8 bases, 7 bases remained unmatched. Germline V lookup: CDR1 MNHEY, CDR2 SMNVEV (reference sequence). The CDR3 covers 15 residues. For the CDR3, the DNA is TGTGCCAGCAGTACCCGGACAGGGGGCCAGGAAAAACTGTTTTTT. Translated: CASSTRTGGQEKLFF.

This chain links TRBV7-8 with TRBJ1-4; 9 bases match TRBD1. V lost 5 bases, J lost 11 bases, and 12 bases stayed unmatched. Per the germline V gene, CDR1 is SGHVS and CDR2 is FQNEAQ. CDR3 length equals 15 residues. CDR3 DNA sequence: TGTGCCAGCAGCCACCGGGACAGGGAATCGGGGAAACTGTTTTTT. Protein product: CASSHRDRESGKLFF.

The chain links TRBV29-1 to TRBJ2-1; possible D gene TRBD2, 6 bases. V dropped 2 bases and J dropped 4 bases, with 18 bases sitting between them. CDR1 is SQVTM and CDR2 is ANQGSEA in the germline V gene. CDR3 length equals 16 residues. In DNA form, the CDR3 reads TGCAGCGTTGAATCTGGGCTAGCGCCGAGATACAATGAGCAGTTCTTC. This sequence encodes CSVESGLAPRYNEQFF.

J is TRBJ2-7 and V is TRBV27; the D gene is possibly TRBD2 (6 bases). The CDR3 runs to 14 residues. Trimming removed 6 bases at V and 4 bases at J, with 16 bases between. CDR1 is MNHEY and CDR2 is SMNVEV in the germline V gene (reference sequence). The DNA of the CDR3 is TGTGCCAGCAGCCGTTTCTCTAGCGCATACGAGCAGTACTTC. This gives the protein CASSRFSSAYEQYF.

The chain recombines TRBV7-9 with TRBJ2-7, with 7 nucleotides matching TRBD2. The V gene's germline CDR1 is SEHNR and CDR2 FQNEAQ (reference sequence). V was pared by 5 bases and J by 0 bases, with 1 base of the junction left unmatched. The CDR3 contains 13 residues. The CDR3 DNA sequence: TGTGCCAGCAGCGAGCGGGACTCCTACGAGCAGTACTTC. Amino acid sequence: CASSERDSYEQYF.

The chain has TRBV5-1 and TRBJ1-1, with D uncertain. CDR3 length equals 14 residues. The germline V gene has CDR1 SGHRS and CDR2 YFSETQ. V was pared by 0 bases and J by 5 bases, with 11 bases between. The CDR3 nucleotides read TGCGCCAGCAGCTTGGTTCAGGTAGAGACTGAAGCTTTCTTT. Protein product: CASSLVQVETEAFF.

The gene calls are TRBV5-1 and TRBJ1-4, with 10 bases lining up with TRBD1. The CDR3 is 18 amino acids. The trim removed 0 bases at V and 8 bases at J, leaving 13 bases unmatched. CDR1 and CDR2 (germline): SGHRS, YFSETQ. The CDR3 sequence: CASSLAGDRGLVQEKLFF. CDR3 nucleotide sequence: TGCGCCAGCAGCTTGGCTGGCGACAGGGGGCTAGTACAAGAAAAACTGTTTTTT.

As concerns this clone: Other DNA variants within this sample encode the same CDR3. The CDR3 DNA reads as TGCGCCAGCAGCCAAGGCGGTTCCTACAATGAGCAGTTCTTC. Its protein product is CASSQGGSYNEQFF. This rearrangement joins TRBV4-1 to TRBJ2-1, with D hard to call. Germline V lookup: CDR1 MGHRA, CDR2 YSYEKL. This CDR3 has 14 amino acids. V lost 1 base to trimming and J lost 1 base, with 5 bases between them.

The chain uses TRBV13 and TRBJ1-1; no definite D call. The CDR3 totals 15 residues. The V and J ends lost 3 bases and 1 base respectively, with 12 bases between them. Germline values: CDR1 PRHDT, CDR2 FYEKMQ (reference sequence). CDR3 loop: CASSFGVGQNTEAFF. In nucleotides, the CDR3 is TGTGCCAGCAGCTTTGGCGTAGGCCAGAACACTGAAGCTTTCTTT.

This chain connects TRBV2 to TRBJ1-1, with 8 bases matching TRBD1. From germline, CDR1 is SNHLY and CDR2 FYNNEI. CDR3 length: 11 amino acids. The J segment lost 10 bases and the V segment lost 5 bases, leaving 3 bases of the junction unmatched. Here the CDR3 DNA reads TGTGCCAGCAGTAAAGGACAGGGAGCTTTCTTT. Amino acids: CASSKGQGAFF.

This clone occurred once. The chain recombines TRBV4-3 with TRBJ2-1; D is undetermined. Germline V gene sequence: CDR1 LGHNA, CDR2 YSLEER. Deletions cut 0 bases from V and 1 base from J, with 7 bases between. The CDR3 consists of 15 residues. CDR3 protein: CASSQDLVSYNEQFF. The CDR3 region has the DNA TGCGCCAGCAGCCAAGATCTAGTATCCTACAATGAGCAGTTCTTC.

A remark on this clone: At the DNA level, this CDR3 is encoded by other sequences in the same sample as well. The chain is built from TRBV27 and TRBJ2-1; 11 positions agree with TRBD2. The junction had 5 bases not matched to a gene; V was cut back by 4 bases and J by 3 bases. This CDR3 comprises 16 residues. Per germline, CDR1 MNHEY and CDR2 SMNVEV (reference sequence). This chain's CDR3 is CASSSIGLAGYNEQFF. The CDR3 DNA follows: TGTGCCAGCAGTTCCATAGGACTAGCGGGCTACAATGAGCAGTTCTTC.